The T cell receptor (beta chain) under discussion was sequenced for a study of blood T cell repertoires in COVID-19. Study-wide context: The United States, Italy and Spain were the sources of the acute and convalescent COVID-19 samples.

In the authors' methods: Estimated nucleated cell counts came from reference gene primer amplification. Sequenced by immunoSEQ multiplex PCR; TCRdb stores in-frame clones only, minus some. Clonal size and the V and J genes are those of that table, whereas D and trimming came from the DNA. The sample contains 250,000 to 350,000 clones, more than 80% of which appear only once. The age range of participants was about 18 to 95 years, with residence in about 25 US areas. Two negative PCRs, clearance, or symptom resolution had been documented for recovered Cohort 3 donors. The TCR originated in a woman aged 25 to 39 who had recovered from COVID-19. The specimen sequenced was PBMCs or T cells enriched from blood (not recorded which).

The CDR3 DNA follows: TGCGCCAGCAGCCCACAAACAGGGTTCTACAATGAGCAGTTCTTC. This gives the protein CASSPQTGFYNEQFF. The V gene is TRBV4-3, the J gene TRBJ2-1; maybe TRBD1 (6 bases). Trimming removed 4 bases at V and 3 bases at J, with 13 bases between. CDR1 and CDR2 (germline): LGHNA, YSLEER. The CDR3 length is 15 residues.